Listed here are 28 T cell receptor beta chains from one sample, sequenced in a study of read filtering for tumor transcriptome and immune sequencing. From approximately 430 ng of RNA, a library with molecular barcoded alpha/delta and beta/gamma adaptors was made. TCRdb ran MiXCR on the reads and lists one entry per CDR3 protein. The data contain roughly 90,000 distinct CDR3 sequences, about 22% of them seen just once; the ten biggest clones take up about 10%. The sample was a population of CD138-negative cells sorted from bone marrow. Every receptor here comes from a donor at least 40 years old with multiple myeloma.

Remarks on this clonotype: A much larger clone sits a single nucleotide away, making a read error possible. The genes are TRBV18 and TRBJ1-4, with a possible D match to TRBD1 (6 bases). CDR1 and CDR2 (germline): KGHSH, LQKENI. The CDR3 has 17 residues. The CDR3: CAISPTKTGSNSEKLFF. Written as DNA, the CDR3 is TGTGCCATCTCACCGACCAAAACAGGGTCAAACAGTGAAAAACTGTTTTTT.

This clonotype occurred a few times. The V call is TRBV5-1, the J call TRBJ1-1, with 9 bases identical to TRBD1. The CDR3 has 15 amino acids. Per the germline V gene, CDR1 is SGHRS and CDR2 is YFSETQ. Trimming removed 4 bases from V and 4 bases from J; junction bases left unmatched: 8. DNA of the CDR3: TGCGCCAGCAGCCCACAACAGGGGGCTGTCACTGAAGCTTTCTTT. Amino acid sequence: CASSPQQGAVTEAFF.

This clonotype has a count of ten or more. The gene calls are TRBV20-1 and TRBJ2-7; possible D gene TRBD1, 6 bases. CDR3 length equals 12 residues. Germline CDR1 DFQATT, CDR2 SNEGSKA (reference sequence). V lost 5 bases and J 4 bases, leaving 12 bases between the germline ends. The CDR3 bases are TGCAGTGCTCGGACAGACTTTTACGAGCAGTACTTC. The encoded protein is CSARTDFYEQYF.

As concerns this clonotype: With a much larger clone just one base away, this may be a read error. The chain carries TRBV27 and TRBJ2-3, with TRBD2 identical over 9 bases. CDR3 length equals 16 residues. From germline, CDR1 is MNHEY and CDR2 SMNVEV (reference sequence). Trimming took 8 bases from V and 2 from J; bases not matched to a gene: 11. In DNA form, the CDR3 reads TGTGCCAGCGGCTATATTAGCGGGGGACCCACAGATACGCAGTATTTT. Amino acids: CASGYISGGPTDTQYF.

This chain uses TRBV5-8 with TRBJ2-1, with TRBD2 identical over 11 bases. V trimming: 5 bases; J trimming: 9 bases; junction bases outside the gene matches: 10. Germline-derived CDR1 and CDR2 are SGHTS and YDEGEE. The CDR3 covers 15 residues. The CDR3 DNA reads TGTGCCAGCAGTCTTTCTAGCGGGGGGCACGGTGAGCAGTTCTTC. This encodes CASSLSSGGHGEQFF.

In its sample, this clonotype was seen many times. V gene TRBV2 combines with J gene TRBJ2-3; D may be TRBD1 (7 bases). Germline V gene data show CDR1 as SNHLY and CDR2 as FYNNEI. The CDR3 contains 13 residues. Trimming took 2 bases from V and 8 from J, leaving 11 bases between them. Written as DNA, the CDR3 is TGTGCCAGCAGTGAAATCCAGGGGGGTACGCAGTATTTT. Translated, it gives CASSEIQGGTQYF.

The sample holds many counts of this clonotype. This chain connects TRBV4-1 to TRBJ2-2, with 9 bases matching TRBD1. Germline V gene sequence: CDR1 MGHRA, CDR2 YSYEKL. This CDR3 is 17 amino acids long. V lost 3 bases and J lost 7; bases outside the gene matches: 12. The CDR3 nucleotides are TGCGCCAGCAGCCAGGGGGTTCGGACAGGGGCTTTCGGGGAGCTGTTTTTT. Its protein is CASSQGVRTGAFGELFF.

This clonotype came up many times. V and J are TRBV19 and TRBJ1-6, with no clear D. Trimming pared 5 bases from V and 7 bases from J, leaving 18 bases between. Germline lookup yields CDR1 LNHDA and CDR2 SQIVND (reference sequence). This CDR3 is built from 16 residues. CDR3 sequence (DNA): TGTGCCAGTAGTCCCGGGAGCGCTCCACTGAATTCACCCCTCCACTTT. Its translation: CASSPGSAPLNSPLHF.

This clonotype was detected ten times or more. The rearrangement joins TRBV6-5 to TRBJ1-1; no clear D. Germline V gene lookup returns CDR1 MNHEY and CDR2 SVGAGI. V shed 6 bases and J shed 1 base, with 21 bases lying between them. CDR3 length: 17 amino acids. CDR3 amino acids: CASSPPGSILGNTEAFF. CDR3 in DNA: TGTGCCAGCAGCCCACCGGGGTCAATATTAGGGAACACTGAAGCTTTCTTT.

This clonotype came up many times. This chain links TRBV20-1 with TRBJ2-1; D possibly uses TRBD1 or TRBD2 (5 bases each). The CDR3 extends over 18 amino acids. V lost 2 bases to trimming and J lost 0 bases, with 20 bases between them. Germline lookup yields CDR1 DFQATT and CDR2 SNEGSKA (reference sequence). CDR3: CSARNPRDGLSSYNEQFF. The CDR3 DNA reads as TGCAGTGCTAGAAACCCCAGGGACGGCCTGAGCTCCTACAATGAGCAGTTCTTC.

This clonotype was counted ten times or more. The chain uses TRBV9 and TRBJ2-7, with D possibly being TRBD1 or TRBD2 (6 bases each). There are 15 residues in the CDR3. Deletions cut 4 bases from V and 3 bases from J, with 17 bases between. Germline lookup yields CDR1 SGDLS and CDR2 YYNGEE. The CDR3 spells CASSPTGGLIYEQYF. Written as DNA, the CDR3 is TGTGCCAGCAGCCCGACAGGAGGACTAATCTACGAGCAGTACTTC.

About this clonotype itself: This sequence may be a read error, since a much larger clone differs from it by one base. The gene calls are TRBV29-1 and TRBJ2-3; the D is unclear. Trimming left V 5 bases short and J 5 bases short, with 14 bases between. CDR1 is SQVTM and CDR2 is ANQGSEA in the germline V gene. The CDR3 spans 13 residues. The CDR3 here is CSVCKPVGDTQYF. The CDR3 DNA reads TGCAGCGTTTGTAAACCGGTGGGAGATACGCAGTATTTT.

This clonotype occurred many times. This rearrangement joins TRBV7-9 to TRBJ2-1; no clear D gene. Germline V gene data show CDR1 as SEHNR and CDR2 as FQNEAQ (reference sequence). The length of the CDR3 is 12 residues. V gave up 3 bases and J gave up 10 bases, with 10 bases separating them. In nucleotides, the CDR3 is TGTGCCAGCAGCTTTGGGTTATCCGAGCAGTTCTTC. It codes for CASSFGLSEQFF.

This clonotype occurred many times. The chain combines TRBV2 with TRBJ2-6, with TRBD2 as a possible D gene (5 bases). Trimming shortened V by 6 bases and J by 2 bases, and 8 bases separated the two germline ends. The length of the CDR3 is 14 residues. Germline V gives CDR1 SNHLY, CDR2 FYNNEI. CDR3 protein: CASRTGTGANVLTF. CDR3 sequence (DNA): TGTGCCAGCAGGACGGGGACTGGGGCCAACGTCCTGACTTTC.

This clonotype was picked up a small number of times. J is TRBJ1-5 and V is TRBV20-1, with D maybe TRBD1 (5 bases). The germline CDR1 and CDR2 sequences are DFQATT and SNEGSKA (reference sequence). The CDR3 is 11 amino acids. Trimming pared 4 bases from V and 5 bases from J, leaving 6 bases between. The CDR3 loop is CSAKGDQPQHF. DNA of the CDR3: TGCAGTGCTAAAGGGGATCAGCCCCAGCATTTT.

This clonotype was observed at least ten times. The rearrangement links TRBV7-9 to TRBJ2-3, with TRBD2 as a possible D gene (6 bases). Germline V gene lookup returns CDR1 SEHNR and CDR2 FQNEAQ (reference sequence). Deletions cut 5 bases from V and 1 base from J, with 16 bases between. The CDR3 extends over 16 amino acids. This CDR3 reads CASSTRLRGGTDTQYF. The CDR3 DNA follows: TGTGCCAGCAGCACAAGACTGCGCGGGGGCACAGATACGCAGTATTTT.

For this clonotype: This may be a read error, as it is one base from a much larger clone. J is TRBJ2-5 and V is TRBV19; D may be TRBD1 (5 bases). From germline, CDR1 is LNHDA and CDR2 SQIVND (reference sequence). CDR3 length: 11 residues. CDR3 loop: CARNRRETQHF. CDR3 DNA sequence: TGTGCCAGGAACAGGAGAGAGACCCAGCACTTC. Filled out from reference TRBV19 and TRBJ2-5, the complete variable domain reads DGGITQSPKYLFRKEGQNVTLSCEQNLNHDAMYWYRQDPGQGLRLIYYSQIVNDFQKGDIAEGYSVSREKKESFPLTVTSAQKNPTAFYLCARNRRETQHFGPGTRLLVL.

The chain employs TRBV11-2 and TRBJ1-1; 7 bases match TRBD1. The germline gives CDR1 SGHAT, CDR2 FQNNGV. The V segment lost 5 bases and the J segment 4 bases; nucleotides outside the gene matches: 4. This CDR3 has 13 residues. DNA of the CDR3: TGTGCCAGCAGCCTACAGGGGTGCACTGAAGCTTTCTTT. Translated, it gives CASSLQGCTEAFF.

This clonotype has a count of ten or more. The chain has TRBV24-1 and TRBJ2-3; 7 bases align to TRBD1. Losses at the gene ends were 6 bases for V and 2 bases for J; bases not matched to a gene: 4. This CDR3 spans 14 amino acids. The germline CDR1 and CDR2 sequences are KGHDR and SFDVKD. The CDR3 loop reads CATSRDRDTDTQYF. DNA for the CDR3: TGTGCCACCAGTCGGGACAGAGACACAGATACGCAGTATTTT.

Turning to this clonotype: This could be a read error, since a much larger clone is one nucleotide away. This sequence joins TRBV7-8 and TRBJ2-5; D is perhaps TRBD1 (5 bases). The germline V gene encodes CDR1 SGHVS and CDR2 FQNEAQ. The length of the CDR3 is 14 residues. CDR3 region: CASSSQATQETQNF. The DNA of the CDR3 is TGTGCCAGCAGCTCACAGGCTACTCAAGAGACCCAGAACTTC.

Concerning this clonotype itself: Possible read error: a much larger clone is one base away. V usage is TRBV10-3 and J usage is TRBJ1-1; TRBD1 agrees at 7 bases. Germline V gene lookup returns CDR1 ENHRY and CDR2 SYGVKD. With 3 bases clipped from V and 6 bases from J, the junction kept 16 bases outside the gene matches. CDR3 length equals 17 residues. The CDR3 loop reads CAISDQSTTGLSAEAFF. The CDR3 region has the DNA TGTGCCATCAGTGACCAATCAACGACAGGGCTGAGCGCTGAAGCTTTCTTT.

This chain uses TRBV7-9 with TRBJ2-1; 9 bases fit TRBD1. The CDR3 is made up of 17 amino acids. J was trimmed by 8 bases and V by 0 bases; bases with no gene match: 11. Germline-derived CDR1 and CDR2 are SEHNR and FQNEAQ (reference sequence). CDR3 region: CASSLATSGTGMDEQFF. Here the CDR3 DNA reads TGTGCCAGCAGCTTAGCCACCTCCGGGACAGGGATGGATGAGCAGTTCTTC.

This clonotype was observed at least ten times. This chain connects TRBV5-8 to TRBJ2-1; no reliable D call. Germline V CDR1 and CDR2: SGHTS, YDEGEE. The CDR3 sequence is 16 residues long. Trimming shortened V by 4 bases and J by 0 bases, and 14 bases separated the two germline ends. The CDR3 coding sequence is TGTGCCAGCAGCCCCCGGGCGAGACTCTCCTACAATGAGCAGTTCTTC. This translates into CASSPRARLSYNEQFF.

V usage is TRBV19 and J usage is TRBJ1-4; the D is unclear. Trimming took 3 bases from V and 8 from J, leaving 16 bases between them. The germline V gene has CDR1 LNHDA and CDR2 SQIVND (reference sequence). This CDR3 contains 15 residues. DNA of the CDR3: TGTGCCAGTAGTATTCAGCAGCCGACGTGGGAAAAACTGTTTTTT. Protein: CASSIQQPTWEKLFF.

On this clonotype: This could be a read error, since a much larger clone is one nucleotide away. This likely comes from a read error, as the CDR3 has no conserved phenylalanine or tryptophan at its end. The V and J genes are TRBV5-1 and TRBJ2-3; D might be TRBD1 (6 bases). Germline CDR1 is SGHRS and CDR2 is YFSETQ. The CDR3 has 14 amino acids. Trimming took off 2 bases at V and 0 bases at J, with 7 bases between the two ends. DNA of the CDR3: TGCGCCAGCAGCTTCACAGGGAGCACAGATACGCAGTATCTT. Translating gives CASSFTGSTDTQYL.

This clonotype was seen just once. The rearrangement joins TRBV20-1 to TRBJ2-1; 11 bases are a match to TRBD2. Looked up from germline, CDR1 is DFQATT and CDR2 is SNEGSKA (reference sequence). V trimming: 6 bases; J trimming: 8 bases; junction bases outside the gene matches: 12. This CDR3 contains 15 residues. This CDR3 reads CSAFGTSGFYDEQFF. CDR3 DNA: TGCAGTGCCTTTGGGACTAGCGGTTTTTACGATGAGCAGTTCTTC.

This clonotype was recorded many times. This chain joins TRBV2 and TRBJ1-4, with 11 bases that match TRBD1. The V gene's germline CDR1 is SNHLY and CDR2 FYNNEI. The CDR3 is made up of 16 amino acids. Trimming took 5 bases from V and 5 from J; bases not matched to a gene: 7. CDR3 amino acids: CASSKGTGGANEKLFF. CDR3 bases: TGTGCCAGCAGTAAAGGGACAGGGGGAGCGAATGAAAAACTGTTTTTT.

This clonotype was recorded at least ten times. CDR3: CASSSGFGSSSYNEQFF. The CDR3 DNA follows: TGTGCCAGCAGCTCTGGTTTCGGGTCGAGCTCCTACAATGAGCAGTTCTTC. J is TRBJ2-1 and V is TRBV7-2, with D unclear. CDR1 and CDR2 from the germline V gene are SGHTA and FQGNSA. Trimming removed 4 bases from V and 0 bases from J, with 16 bases in between. The CDR3 runs to 17 residues.